This T cell receptor beta chain was identified in a study of T cell repertoires in cytomegalovirus infection. For the study at large: Well-studied HLA-B-restricted epitopes and recently identified HLA-C-restricted epitopes of CMV were both used in the study. CMV infection plus the matching HLA type was flagged by public TCR beta signatures.

This clonotype has a count of ten or more. Its antigen is unidentified. Study-wide findings and caveats: CMV-specific HLA-C-restricted TCR beta clonotypes dominated the ex vivo response.

TCRdb called the reads again in MiXCR, with one record for every CDR3 protein. This table holds approximately 990,000 distinct CDR3 sequences, under 40% found once. Per the germline V gene, CDR1 is SEHNR and CDR2 is FQNEAQ (reference sequence). V dropped 2 bases and J dropped 2 bases, with 9 bases sitting between them. The CDR3 is made up of 15 amino acids. Specimen: cultured CD8+ T cells from PBMCs, collected from culture after CMV antigen stimulation. The V gene is TRBV7-9, the J gene TRBJ2-2; D is unclear. The sequence derives from a human donor in good health (CMV status not recorded). Some clones in this sample may be carry-over from other donors' samples. The CDR3 region is CASSLTDFNTGELFF. The CDR3 DNA reads as TGTGCCAGCAGCTTAACAGACTTCAACACCGGGGAGCTGTTTTTT.